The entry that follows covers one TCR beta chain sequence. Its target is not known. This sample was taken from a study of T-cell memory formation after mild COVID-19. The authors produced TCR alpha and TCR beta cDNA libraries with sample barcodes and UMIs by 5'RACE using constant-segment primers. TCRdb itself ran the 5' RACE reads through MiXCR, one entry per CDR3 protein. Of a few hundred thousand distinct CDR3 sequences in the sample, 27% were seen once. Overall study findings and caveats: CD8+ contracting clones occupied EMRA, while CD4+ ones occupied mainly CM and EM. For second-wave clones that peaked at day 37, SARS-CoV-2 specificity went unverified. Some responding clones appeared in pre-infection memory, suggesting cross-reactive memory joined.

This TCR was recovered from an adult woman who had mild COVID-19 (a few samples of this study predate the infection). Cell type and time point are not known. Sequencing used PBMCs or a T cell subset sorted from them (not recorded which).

The CDR3 here is CAISVKDSQWYGYTF. The CDR3 bases are TGTGCCATCAGTGTGAAGGACAGTCAGTGGTATGGCTACACCTTC. The chain carries TRBV10-3 and TRBJ1-2; the D gene is possibly TRBD1 (6 bases). The V end was cut by 4 bases, the J end by 5 bases, with 17 bases between. There are 15 residues in the CDR3. CDR1 is ENHRY and CDR2 is SYGVKD in the germline V gene.